Here is one T cell receptor beta chain with its context. These data are taken from a study of blood T cell repertoires in COVID-19. In the source study's methods: The authors estimated nucleated cell counts from reference gene primer amplification. Assay: immunoSEQ multiplex PCR; the TCRdb copy retains only in-frame clones and omits some. The V and J calls and the clone size are those of that table, but D and trimming were determined from the DNA. The sample includes under 150,000 clones, under 90% of them seen just once. Unmatched junction bases numbered 5, after V lost 0 bases and J lost 7 bases. Germline V gives CDR1 SGDLS, CDR2 YYNGEE. The CDR3 has 15 amino acids.

The V and J genes are TRBV9 and TRBJ2-1, with 9 positions matching TRBD2. The sequenced sample consisted of PBMCs or T cells enriched from blood (not recorded which). The sequence was obtained from a man in his forties or fifties with acute COVID-19. The CDR3 is CASSVGAGGLNEQFF. The CDR3 nucleotides are TGTGCCAGCAGCGTAGGAGCGGGAGGTCTTAATGAGCAGTTCTTC.